This T cell receptor (beta chain) was captured by sequencing in a study of blood T cell repertoires in COVID-19. Study at large: The samples span acute and convalescent COVID-19 from the United States, Italy and Spain. T cells, B-cell-depleted T cells, or PBMCs supplied cDNA or gDNA.

This clone came up once. How the authors handled the data: Reference gene primers were amplified, and this amplification served to estimate nucleated cell counts. The data were produced by immunoSEQ multiplex PCR, yet TCRdb's version contains in-frame clones alone and is incomplete. V and J calls and clone size follow that table, whereas D and trimming were derived from the DNA. The sample has some 70,000 clones; roughly nine tenths are singletons. The source of this sequence is a man in his fifties with acute or convalescent COVID-19. Material for sequencing was peripheral blood.

The CDR3 nucleotides read TGTGCCAGCAGCCCCTCGGGGGACCAAGAGACCCAGTACTTC. Translation gives CASSPSGDQETQYF. The gene calls are TRBV11-3 and TRBJ2-5, with D perhaps TRBD2 (6 bases). Trimming pared 5 bases from V and 0 bases from J, leaving 10 bases between. From germline, CDR1 is SGHNT and CDR2 YENEEA. This CDR3 has 14 residues.